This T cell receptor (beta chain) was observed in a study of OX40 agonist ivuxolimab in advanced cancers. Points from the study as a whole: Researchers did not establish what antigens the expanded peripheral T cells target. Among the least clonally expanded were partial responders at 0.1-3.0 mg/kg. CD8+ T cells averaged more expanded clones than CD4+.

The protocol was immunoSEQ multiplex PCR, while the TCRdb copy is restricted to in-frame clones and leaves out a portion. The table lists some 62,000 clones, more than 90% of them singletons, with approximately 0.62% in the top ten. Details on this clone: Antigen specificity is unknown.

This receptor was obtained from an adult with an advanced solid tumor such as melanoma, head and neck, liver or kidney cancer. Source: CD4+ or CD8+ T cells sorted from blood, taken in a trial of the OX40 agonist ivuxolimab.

The CDR3 region has the DNA TGTGCCAGCTCACTCGGTGGGGTCATGAACACTGAAGCTTTCTTT. It is translated as CASSLGGVMNTEAFF. The chain has TRBV18 and TRBJ1-1; the D is unclear. The germline V gene encodes CDR1 KGHSH and CDR2 LQKENI. The germline V and J ends were trimmed by 4 bases and 0 bases, with 12 bases remaining between them. This CDR3 is built from 15 residues.